These 8 T cell receptor beta chains were sequenced from one sample in a study of CD8 T cells in ankylosing spondylitis. TCRdb processed the 5' RACE reads anew with MiXCR; each CDR3 protein has one entry. The repertoire has 250,000 to 400,000 distinct CDR3 sequences, roughly 10% of them found once; the top ten carry 9.1%. The specimen sequenced was blood, either unsorted or a sorted T cell fraction (not recorded which). These receptors originate from a female donor with ankylosing spondylitis or in good health (not recorded which).

The sample holds a few counts of this clonotype. The chain recombines TRBV25-1 with TRBJ2-7; tentatively, D is TRBD2 (5 bases). V was trimmed by 3 bases and J by 5 bases, leaving 20 bases between them. This CDR3 region has 16 residues. Looked up from germline, CDR1 is MGHDK and CDR2 is SYGVNS. CDR3 nucleotides: TGTGCCAGCAGTGATATTCTAGCTGGGAACATGAACGAGCAGTACTTC. This codes for CASSDILAGNMNEQYF.

The rearrangement links TRBV7-9 to TRBJ2-7; TRBD1 or TRBD2 may be the D gene (5 bases each). In germline, CDR1 is SEHNR, CDR2 FQNEAQ (reference sequence). Between the trimmed V and J ends, which lost 2 bases and 7 bases, there was a span of 15 bases. CDR3 length equals 14 residues. The CDR3 loop reads CASSLRDRLGEQYF. For the CDR3, the DNA is TGTGCCAGCAGCTTAAGGGACCGTTTAGGGGAGCAGTACTTC.

This clonotype was observed many times. The gene calls are TRBV20-1 and TRBJ2-4, with TRBD1 as a possible D gene (5 bases). Deletions cut 4 bases from V and 9 bases from J, with 25 bases between. Per the germline V gene, CDR1 is DFQATT and CDR2 is SNEGSKA (reference sequence). The CDR3 has 16 amino acids. The CDR3 DNA reads TGCAGTGCTAAAAGGGGCCCTAGTAGGGGTGTGGCCATTCAGTACTTC. Its translation: CSAKRGPSRGVAIQYF.

Many counts were recorded for this clonotype. The V and J genes are TRBV12-3 or TRBV12-4 and TRBJ1-1; no clear D. This CDR3 is 13 amino acids long. The V end lost 4 bases, the J end lost 5 bases, and 11 bases lay between the germline ends. The CDR3 DNA reads TGTGCCAGCAGTTGGCGGCAGGAGACTGAAGCTTTCTTT. Translating gives CASSWRQETEAFF.

In its sample, this clonotype was seen many times. The chain is built from TRBV5-1 and TRBJ1-2; no clear D. Germline loops: CDR1 SGHRS, CDR2 YFSETQ. This CDR3 is built from 13 residues. Trimming took 5 bases from V and 6 from J, leaving 14 bases between them. The DNA for the CDR3 is TGCGCCAGCAGACTGGGTGTGGAGAATGGCTACACCTTC. It is translated as CASRLGVENGYTF.

The chain links TRBV7-8 to TRBJ2-7; weak D call: TRBD1 (5 bases). Trimming removed 5 bases at V and 3 bases at J, with 14 bases between. Germline CDR1 is SGHVS and CDR2 is FQNEAQ. This CDR3 region has 14 residues. CDR3 sequence: CASSPFQGHYEQYF. The DNA of the CDR3 is TGTGCCAGCAGCCCTTTTCAGGGTCACTACGAGCAGTACTTC.

This clonotype was counted between two and nine times. V usage is TRBV29-1 and J usage is TRBJ2-2; D unclear. The ends were cut back, 4 bases at V and 0 bases at J, with 6 bases in the middle. CDR1 SQVTM and CDR2 ANQGSEA come from the germline V gene. The CDR3 spans 13 residues. CDR3 bases: TGCAGCGTTGTGCACCCGAACACCGGGGAGCTGTTTTTT. Translated, it gives CSVVHPNTGELFF.

This clonotype was seen at least ten times. V usage is TRBV7-8 and J usage is TRBJ1-2, with 10 bases aligning to TRBD1. Germline V gene data show CDR1 as SGHVS and CDR2 as FQNEAQ. With V trimmed by 1 base and J by 6 bases, 8 bases remained unmatched. The CDR3 consists of 16 residues. The CDR3 region has the DNA TGTGCCAGCAGCTTAGGGACAGGGGGAGGAAGGGATGGCTACACCTTC. This sequence encodes CASSLGTGGGRDGYTF.